This T cell receptor (beta chain) was observed in a study of T cells in localized non-small cell lung cancer (TCRdb year 2020). The study in broad terms: The study analyzed T cell repertoires of hundreds of early-stage NSCLC patients, comparing tumors and uninvolved tumor-adjacent lungs. The cohort consisted of roughly 240 treatment-naive NSCLC patients whose localized lung tumors had been resected. NSCLC patients had a mean age of around 61 years, and 129 were male and over 85 female. General study outcomes and caveats: Because the study design was exploratory, TCR variables were selected using unadjusted p-values without false-discovery rate correction. Because multi-region tumor sequencing was not performed, intratumor heterogeneity could not be ruled out. A median of 57 of the top 100 tumor clones turned up in the paired uninvolved adjacent lung, and roughly 30 of those clones also ranked among the top 100 of that same adjacent lung. The highest T cell clonality was observed in uninvolved tumor-adjacent lung, where clonality exceeded that of tumor, suggesting that antigenic responses were more focused in uninvolved tumor-adjacent lung. Longer overall survival was associated with higher T cell density in blood, whereas shorter survival was associated with higher clonality in adjacent lung.

This clone has a handful of counts. Its antigen specificity is not known. No much larger clonotype is one base removed from it; base qualities were not supplied. TCR beta CDR3 regions were sequenced from DNA using the immunoSEQ Assay. As for the original processing: T cell density was computed as TCR beta template counts normalized to usable DNA estimated by amplifying housekeeping genes. Using the preseqR package, richness was estimated by extrapolating to 120,000 templates for tissue samples and 400,000 templates for PBMC samples. Clonality was defined by subtracting Pielou's evenness from one. Differential abundance testing on productive amino-acid clonotypes, with a minimum total count of 5 and an alpha of 0.1, was used to identify tissue-enriched TCRs. The Jaccard Index and the Morisita Overlap Index were used to quantify repertoire overlap between compartments. GLIPH clustered TCR beta CDR3s with public tetramer-defined viral CDR3s; viral motifs required at least three viral sequences plus V-gene enrichment. TCRdb took this table from immuneACCESS and kept in-frame rearrangements with V and J called. Such tables lack part of the clones; where checked against another copy, unresolved V genes explain under half of the gap, and the rest is unexplained. The DNA gave D and trimming, while V, J and clone size come from that table. Within this sample are tens of thousands of clones, with 78% of them counted one time only. Around a third of the sample is held by the ten biggest clonotypes.

CDR1 is given as SGHNT and CDR2 as YYREEE, both from the germline V gene (reference sequence). From the cysteine up to the phenylalanine, the CDR3 has a length of 17 residues. Kept here is only the CDR3 DNA, which spans 51 bases and is read in frame from base 1. Relative to germline, V is 1 base shorter and J is 0 bases shorter, with 15 bases between their ends. At diagnosis, tumor, uninvolved tumor-adjacent lung and peripheral blood were collected and then preserved as a mix of FFPE and fresh-frozen material. For TCR repertoire profiling, the blood samples were analyzed as peripheral blood mononuclear cells.

This chain is built from TRBV5-4 and TRBJ2-3; TRBD2 is a possible D gene, resting on 6 matching bases. The sequence came from a male donor at least 60 years old with stage II squamous cell lung carcinoma. This material consisted of peripheral blood, taken before any cancer treatment. The CDR3 sequence is CASSLPMVGGSTDTQYF. The DNA sequence is as follows: TGTGCCAGCAGCTTGCCGATGGTGGGGGGTAGCACAGATACGCAGTATTTT. Outside the CDR3, residues come from the reference TRBV5-4 and TRBJ2-3 proteins, so the full variable domain is: ETGVTQSPTHLIKTRGQQVTLRCSSQSGHNTVSWYQQALGQGPQFIFQYYREEENGRGNFPPRFSGLQFPNYSSELNVNALELDDSALYLCASSLPMVGGSTDTQYFGPGTRLTVL.